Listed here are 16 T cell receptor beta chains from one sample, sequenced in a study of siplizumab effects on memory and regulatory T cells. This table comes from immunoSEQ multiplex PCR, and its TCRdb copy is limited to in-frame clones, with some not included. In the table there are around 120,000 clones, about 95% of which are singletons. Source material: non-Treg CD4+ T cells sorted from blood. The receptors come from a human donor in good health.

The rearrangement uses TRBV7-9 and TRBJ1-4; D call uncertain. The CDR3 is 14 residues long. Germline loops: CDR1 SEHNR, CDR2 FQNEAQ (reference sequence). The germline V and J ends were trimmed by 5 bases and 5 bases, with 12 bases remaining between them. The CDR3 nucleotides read TGTGCCAGCAGCCCACGGACGGGGAATGAAAAACTGTTTTTT. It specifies CASSPRTGNEKLFF.

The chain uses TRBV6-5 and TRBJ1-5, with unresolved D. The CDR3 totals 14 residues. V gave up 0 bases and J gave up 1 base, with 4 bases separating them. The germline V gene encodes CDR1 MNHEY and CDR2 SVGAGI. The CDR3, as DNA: TGTGCCAGCAGTTACTCAGGGAGCAATCAGCCCCAGCATTTT. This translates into CASSYSGSNQPQHF.

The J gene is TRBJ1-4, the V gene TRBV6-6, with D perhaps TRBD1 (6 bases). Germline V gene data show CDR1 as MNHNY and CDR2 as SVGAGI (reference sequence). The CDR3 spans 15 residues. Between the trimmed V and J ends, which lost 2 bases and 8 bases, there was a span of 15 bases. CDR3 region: CASSYIRGRDEKLFF. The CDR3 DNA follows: TGTGCCAGCAGTTACATCAGGGGTAGGGACGAAAAACTGTTTTTT.

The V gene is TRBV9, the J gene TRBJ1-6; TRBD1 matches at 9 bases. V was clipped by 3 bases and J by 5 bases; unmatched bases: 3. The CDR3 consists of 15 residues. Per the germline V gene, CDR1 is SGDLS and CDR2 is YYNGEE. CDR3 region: CASSARTGDNSPLHF. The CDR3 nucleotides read TGTGCCAGCAGCGCCCGGACAGGGGATAATTCACCCCTCCACTTT.

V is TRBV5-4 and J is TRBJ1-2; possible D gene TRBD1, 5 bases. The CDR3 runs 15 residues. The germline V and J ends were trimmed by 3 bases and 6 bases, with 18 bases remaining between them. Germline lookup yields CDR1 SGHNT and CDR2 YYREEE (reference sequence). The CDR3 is CASSWGGPGKNGYTF. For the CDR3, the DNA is TGTGCCAGCAGCTGGGGGGGACCGGGGAAGAATGGCTACACCTTC.

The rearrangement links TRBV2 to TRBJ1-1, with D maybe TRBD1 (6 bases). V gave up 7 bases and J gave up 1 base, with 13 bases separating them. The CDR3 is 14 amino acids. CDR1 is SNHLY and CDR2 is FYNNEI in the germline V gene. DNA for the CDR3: TGTGCCAGCACCGGGGGGCTGGGGAACACTGAAGCTTTCTTT. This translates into CASTGGLGNTEAFF.

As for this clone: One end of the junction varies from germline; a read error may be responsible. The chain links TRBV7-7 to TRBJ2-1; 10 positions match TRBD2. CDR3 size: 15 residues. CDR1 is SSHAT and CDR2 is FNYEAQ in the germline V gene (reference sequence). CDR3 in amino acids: CASSTGTSDYNEQFF. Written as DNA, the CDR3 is TGTGCTAGCAGTACCGGGACTAGCGATTACAATGAGCAGTTCTTC.

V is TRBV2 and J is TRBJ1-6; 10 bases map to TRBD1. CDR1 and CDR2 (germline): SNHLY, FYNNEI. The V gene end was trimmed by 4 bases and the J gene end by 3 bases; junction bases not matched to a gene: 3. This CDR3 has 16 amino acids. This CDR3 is CASSVTGGLYNSPLHF. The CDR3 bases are TGTGCCAGCAGTGTGACAGGGGGCCTCTATAATTCACCCCTCCACTTT. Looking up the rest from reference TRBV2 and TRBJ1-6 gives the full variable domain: EPEVTQTPSHQVTQMGQEVILRCVPISNHLYFYWYRQILGQKVEFLVSFYNNEISEKSEIFDDQFSVERPDGSNFTLKIRSTKLEDSAMYFCASSVTGGLYNSPLHFGNGTRLTVT.

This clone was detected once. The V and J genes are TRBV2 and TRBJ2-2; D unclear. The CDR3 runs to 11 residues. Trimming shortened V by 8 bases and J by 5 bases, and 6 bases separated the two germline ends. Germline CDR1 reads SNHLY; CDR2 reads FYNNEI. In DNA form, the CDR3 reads TGTGCCAGCTCAGAGACCGGGGAGCTGTTTTTT. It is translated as CASSETGELFF.

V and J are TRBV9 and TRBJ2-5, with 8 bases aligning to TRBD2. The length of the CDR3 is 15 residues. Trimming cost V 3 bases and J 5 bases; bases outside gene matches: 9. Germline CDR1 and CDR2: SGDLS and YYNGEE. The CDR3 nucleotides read TGTGCCAGCAGCGGGAAGAGCGGGAGCGGTGAGACCCAGTACTTC. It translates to CASSGKSGSGETQYF.

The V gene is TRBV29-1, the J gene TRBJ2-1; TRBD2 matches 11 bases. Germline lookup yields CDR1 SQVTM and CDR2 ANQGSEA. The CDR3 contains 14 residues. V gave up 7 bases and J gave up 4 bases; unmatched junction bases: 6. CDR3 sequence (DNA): TGCAGCGCCTCGACTAGCGGGGCTTACAATGAGCAGTTCTTC. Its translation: CSASTSGAYNEQFF.

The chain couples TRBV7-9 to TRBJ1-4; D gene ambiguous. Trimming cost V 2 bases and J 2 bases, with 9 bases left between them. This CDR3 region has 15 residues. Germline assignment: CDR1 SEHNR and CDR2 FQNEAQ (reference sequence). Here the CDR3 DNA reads TGTGCCAGCAGCTTAAGACTTGCGACTAATGAAAAACTGTTTTTT. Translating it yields CASSLRLATNEKLFF.

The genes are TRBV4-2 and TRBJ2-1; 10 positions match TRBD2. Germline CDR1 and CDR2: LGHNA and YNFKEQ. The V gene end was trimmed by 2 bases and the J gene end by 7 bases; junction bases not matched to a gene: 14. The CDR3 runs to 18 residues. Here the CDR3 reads CASSQSLLAGESGNEQFF. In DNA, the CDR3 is TGTGCCAGCAGCCAATCCTTGCTAGCGGGAGAATCTGGTAATGAGCAGTTCTTC.

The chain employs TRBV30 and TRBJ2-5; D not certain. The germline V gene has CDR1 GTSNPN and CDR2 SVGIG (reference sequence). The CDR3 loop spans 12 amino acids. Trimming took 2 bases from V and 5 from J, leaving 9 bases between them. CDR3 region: CAWSTAIETQYF. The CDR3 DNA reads TGTGCCTGGAGTACAGCTATCGAGACCCAGTACTTC.

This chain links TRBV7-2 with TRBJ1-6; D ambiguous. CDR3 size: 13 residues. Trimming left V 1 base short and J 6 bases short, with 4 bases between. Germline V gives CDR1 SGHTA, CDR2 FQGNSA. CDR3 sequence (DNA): TGTGCCAGCAGCTTAGTGCGTAATTCACCCCTCCACTTT. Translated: CASSLVRNSPLHF. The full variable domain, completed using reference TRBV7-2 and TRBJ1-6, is GAGVSQSPSNKVTEKGKDVELRCDPISGHTALYWYRQSLGQGLEFLIYFQGNSAPDKSGLPSDRFSAERTGGSVSTLTIQRTQQEDSAVYLCASSLVRNSPLHFGNGTRLTVT.

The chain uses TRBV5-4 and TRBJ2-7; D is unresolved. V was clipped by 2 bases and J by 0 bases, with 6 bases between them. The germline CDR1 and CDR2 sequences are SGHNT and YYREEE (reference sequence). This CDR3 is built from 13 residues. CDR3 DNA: TGTGCCAGCAGCTTCACCAGCTCCTACGAGCAGTACTTC. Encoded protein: CASSFTSSYEQYF.